Presented here are 29 T cell receptor beta chains from one specimen sequenced in a study of cytomegalovirus exposure and HLA in healthy donors. Primers: 60 Vbeta forward and 13 Jbeta reverse. TCRdb's copy holds only in-frame clones and misses some; the assay was immunoSEQ multiplex PCR. The sample lists around 160,000 clones, about 75% seen once, with roughly 7.3% in the top ten. Sequenced: PBMCs. These receptors were collected from a male donor in good health and CMV-seropositive.

The chain uses TRBV30 and TRBJ2-1; 11 bases are shared with TRBD2. The V segment lost 8 bases and the J segment 6 bases; nucleotides outside the gene matches: 6. Germline CDR1 GTSNPN, CDR2 SVGIG (reference sequence). This CDR3 region has 13 residues. CDR3 region: CALSGGAGNEQFF. The CDR3 nucleotides read TGTGCCCTTAGCGGGGGGGCCGGCAATGAGCAGTTCTTC.

This chain links TRBV30 with TRBJ1-4; 7 nucleotides line up with TRBD1. CDR3 length: 14 amino acids. Germline CDR1 GTSNPN, CDR2 SVGIG (reference sequence). J lost 6 bases, V lost 0 bases, and 4 bases had no gene match. CDR3 DNA sequence: TGTGCCTGGAGTGTACAGGGGATGGATGAAAAACTGTTTTTT. Its translation: CAWSVQGMDEKLFF.

The J gene is TRBJ1-3, the V gene TRBV4-1; D uncertain. This CDR3 region has 16 residues. The V gene's germline CDR1 is MGHRA and CDR2 YSYEKL. V shed 0 bases and J shed 0 bases, with 9 bases lying between them. The chain's CDR3 is CASSQDHGSSGNTIYF. CDR3 DNA sequence: TGCGCCAGCAGCCAAGATCACGGGAGCTCTGGAAACACCATATATTTT.

The genes are TRBV5-1 and TRBJ2-3; possible D gene TRBD2, 7 bases. Germline V gives CDR1 SGHRS, CDR2 YFSETQ. The CDR3 totals 15 residues. Trimming pared 2 bases from V and 2 bases from J, leaving 12 bases between. In DNA form, the CDR3 reads TGCGCCAGCAGCTTTGGGGGGGCCCCCACAGATACGCAGTATTTT. This translates into CASSFGGAPTDTQYF.

The J gene is TRBJ2-6, the V gene TRBV30; weak D call: TRBD2 (5 bases). V lost 6 bases to trimming and J lost 4 bases, with 22 bases between them. Germline-derived CDR1 and CDR2 are GTSNPN and SVGIG (reference sequence). The CDR3 totals 17 residues. DNA of the CDR3: TGTGCCTGCAAACAAACCGGGGAAACGGCAGGGGCCAACGTCCTGACTTTC. Its translation is CACKQTGETAGANVLTF.

The J gene is TRBJ2-1, the V gene TRBV9, with D possibly being TRBD1 (5 bases). The ends were cut back, 0 bases at V and 10 bases at J, with 11 bases in the middle. Germline V lookup: CDR1 SGDLS, CDR2 YYNGEE. The CDR3 length is 13 residues. CDR3 coding DNA: TGTGCCAGCAGCGTAGATGGGGCTAGGGAGCAGTTCTTC. Protein: CASSVDGAREQFF.

The sample holds one count of this clone. CDR3 sequence reads: CASSMDRRSEQYF. In DNA form, the CDR3 reads TGCGCCAGCAGCATGGACAGGAGAAGCGAGCAGTACTTC. This chain joins TRBV5-1 and TRBJ2-7; 7 bases agree with TRBD1. Germline assignment: CDR1 SGHRS and CDR2 YFSETQ. The CDR3 spans 13 residues. J gave up 6 bases and V 4 bases, and 7 bases lay outside the gene matches.

This chain links TRBV5-6 with TRBJ2-7; D remains unclear. The CDR3 has 14 residues. V was shortened by 0 bases and J by 4 bases, with 11 bases between the two germline ends. Germline V gene data show CDR1 as SGHDT and CDR2 as YYEEEE. Written as DNA, the CDR3 is TGTGCCAGCAGCTTGGTTGCAAGCCCATACGAGCAGTACTTC. It yields the protein CASSLVASPYEQYF.

This chain uses TRBV4-1 with TRBJ1-1, with unresolved D. Germline V CDR1 and CDR2: MGHRA, YSYEKL. The CDR3 extends over 14 amino acids. Trimming took 4 bases from V and 1 from J, leaving 10 bases between them. The CDR3 loop is CASSPTGKNTEAFF. The CDR3 coding sequence is TGCGCCAGCAGCCCGACCGGGAAGAACACTGAAGCTTTCTTT.

V usage is TRBV19 and J usage is TRBJ2-4; TRBD2 aligns across 7 bases. CDR1 and CDR2 (germline): LNHDA, SQIVND (reference sequence). The CDR3 consists of 15 residues. CDR3 DNA: TGTGCTTGCCGGGGCGGGGGAATAGCCAAAAACATTCAGTACTTC. As protein: CACRGGGIAKNIQYF.

The chain joins TRBV9 to TRBJ2-4; tentatively, D is TRBD2 (7 bases). The CDR3 loop spans 14 amino acids. The V end was cut by 0 bases, the J end by 12 bases, with 16 bases between. The germline V gene encodes CDR1 SGDLS and CDR2 YYNGEE. The CDR3 spells CASSVEGGVGDQYF. CDR3 sequence (DNA): TGTGCCAGCAGCGTAGAAGGGGGGGTCGGGGATCAGTACTTC.

The chain is built from TRBV4-1 and TRBJ1-2; D is possibly TRBD1 (5 bases). Germline values: CDR1 MGHRA, CDR2 YSYEKL. V was shortened by 4 bases and J by 8 bases, with 23 bases between the two germline ends. The CDR3 runs to 16 residues. Here the CDR3 DNA reads TGCGCCAGCAGCCCTTCGATACAGGAATTAGGTATAGGCTACACCTTC. Residues: CASSPSIQELGIGYTF.

V is TRBV10-1 and J is TRBJ2-3; D gene unclear. Germline V gives CDR1 WNHNN, CDR2 SYGVQD (reference sequence). V lost 2 bases to trimming and J lost 4 bases, with 13 bases between them. The length of the CDR3 is 15 residues. CDR3 residues: CASSEASALADTQYF. The CDR3 DNA reads as TGCGCCAGCAGTGAGGCTAGTGCTTTAGCAGATACGCAGTATTTT.

The genes are TRBV6-1 and TRBJ1-3; tentatively, D is TRBD1 (5 bases). V gave up 4 bases and J gave up 2 bases, with 9 bases separating them. This CDR3 spans 14 amino acids. The V gene's germline CDR1 is MNHNS and CDR2 SASEGT. The DNA for the CDR3 is TGTGCCAGCAGTGTTCAGGGAACTGGAAACACCATATATTTT. This sequence encodes CASSVQGTGNTIYF.

In its sample, this clone was seen once. J is TRBJ1-1 and V is TRBV7-6; maybe TRBD1 (5 bases). The CDR3 is 15 residues long. Germline CDR1 is SGHVS and CDR2 is FNYEAQ. Trimming shortened V by 5 bases and J by 7 bases, and 20 bases separated the two germline ends. The CDR3 DNA follows: TGTGCCAGCAGCACTAGGGGAGGGGCAGGAGATGAAGCTTTCTTT. Its translation: CASSTRGGAGDEAFF.

The rearrangement uses TRBV6-1 and TRBJ1-2, with 8 positions matching TRBD1. After removal of 1 base from V and 7 bases from J, the junction contained 2 bases not matched to a gene. The V gene's germline CDR1 is MNHNS and CDR2 SASEGT. CDR3 length: 13 amino acids. The CDR3 spells CASSEDRGIGYTF. The DNA of the CDR3 is TGTGCCAGCAGTGAAGACAGGGGGATTGGCTACACCTTC.

The rearrangement links TRBV7-2 to TRBJ1-5; the D gene is possibly TRBD1 (5 bases). The germline V and J ends were trimmed by 1 base and 1 base, with 8 bases remaining between them. This CDR3 contains 15 residues. Germline values: CDR1 SGHTA, CDR2 FQGNSA. CDR3 sequence reads: CASSLESGSNQPQHF. The CDR3 bases are TGTGCCAGCAGCTTAGAGTCAGGGAGCAATCAGCCCCAGCATTTT.

Many counts were recorded for this clone. The rearrangement uses TRBV4-1 and TRBJ1-6, with D hard to call. V dropped 0 bases and J dropped 10 bases, with 10 bases sitting between them. Germline values: CDR1 MGHRA, CDR2 YSYEKL. This CDR3 contains 14 residues. The CDR3 sequence: CASSQDLAESPLHF. The CDR3 nucleotides are TGCGCCAGCAGCCAAGATTTGGCGGAATCACCCCTCCACTTT.

This chain joins TRBV16 and TRBJ2-1; possibly TRBD2 for D (5 bases). The length of the CDR3 is 16 residues. Germline assignment: CDR1 KGHSY and CDR2 FQNENV. V shed 0 bases and J shed 3 bases, with 12 bases lying between them. CDR3 DNA: TGTGCCAGCAGCCAATCACGGGGATCCGACTACAATGAGCAGTTCTTC. Translation gives CASSQSRGSDYNEQFF.

The genes are TRBV6-1 and TRBJ1-1; the D gene is possibly TRBD1 (5 bases). The CDR3 loop spans 15 amino acids. Germline CDR1 MNHNS, CDR2 SASEGT. Trimming left V 2 bases short and J 1 base short, with 11 bases between. This CDR3 is CASSERGTRNTEAFF. In DNA form, the CDR3 reads TGTGCCAGCAGTGAAAGGGGCACCAGGAACACTGAAGCTTTCTTT.

The chain links TRBV5-1 to TRBJ2-3; possibly TRBD2 for D (5 bases). V was pared by 3 bases and J by 0 bases, with 14 bases between. Germline CDR1 SGHRS, CDR2 YFSETQ. The CDR3 totals 16 residues. The CDR3: CASSWTSGASTDTQYF. CDR3 coding DNA: TGCGCCAGCAGCTGGACCAGCGGTGCTAGCACAGATACGCAGTATTTT.

The CDR3 here is CAWSGGTRNYNEQFF. The CDR3 coding sequence is TGTGCCTGGAGTGGCGGGACTAGGAATTACAATGAGCAGTTCTTC. This chain connects TRBV30 to TRBJ2-1; 8 bases are a match to TRBD2. The V gene end was trimmed by 1 base and the J gene end by 4 bases; junction bases not matched to a gene: 6. The CDR3 consists of 15 residues. Germline V gene lookup returns CDR1 GTSNPN and CDR2 SVGIG (reference sequence). Variable domain in full (rest from reference TRBV30 and TRBJ2-1): SQTIHQWPATLVQPVGSPLSLECTVEGTSNPNLYWYRQAAGRGLQLLFYSVGIGQISSEVPQNLSASRPQDRQFILSSKKLLLSDSGFYLCAWSGGTRNYNEQFFGPGTRLTVL.

V and J are TRBV30 and TRBJ2-5; 15 bases fit TRBD2. Germline V gene sequence: CDR1 GTSNPN, CDR2 SVGIG (reference sequence). Trimming at V came to 1 base and at J to 4 bases, leaving 7 bases not matched to a gene. The CDR3 totals 17 residues. The CDR3 loop reads CAWSGWTSGGAVETQYF. CDR3 in DNA: TGTGCCTGGAGTGGATGGACTAGCGGGGGGGCGGTAGAGACCCAGTACTTC.

The rearrangement uses TRBV30 and TRBJ1-5, with D possibly matching TRBD1 (5 bases). The CDR3 length is 13 residues. Germline V lookup: CDR1 GTSNPN, CDR2 SVGIG (reference sequence). V was shortened by 2 bases and J by 3 bases, with 8 bases between the two germline ends. The CDR3 loop is CAWSPRDNQPQHF. The CDR3 coding sequence is TGTGCCTGGAGTCCCAGGGACAATCAGCCCCAGCATTTT.

This clone showed up just once. The chain has TRBV19 and TRBJ1-6, with D unresolved. The CDR3 totals 14 residues. Trimming took off 3 bases at V and 5 bases at J, with 8 bases between the two ends. Germline V lookup: CDR1 LNHDA, CDR2 SQIVND (reference sequence). Here the CDR3 DNA reads TGTGCCAGTAGTATCTCCGGGAATAATTCACCCCTCCACTTT. Residues: CASSISGNNSPLHF.

The rearrangement links TRBV7-2 to TRBJ1-3; TRBD1 matches at 8 bases. Germline CDR1 is SGHTA and CDR2 is FQGNSA. The CDR3 spans 18 residues. Germline trimming cut 3 bases from V and 4 bases from J; bases unmatched to any gene: 14. CDR3 bases: TGTGCCAGCAGCTTTTCTCCAGGGGGCGCGGCGGCCGGAAACACCATATATTTT. It codes for CASSFSPGGAAAGNTIYF.

This clone was seen more than once but under ten times. The V call is TRBV5-1, the J call TRBJ2-7; 10 nucleotides agree with TRBD1. The V gene end was trimmed by 4 bases and the J gene end by 3 bases; junction bases not matched to a gene: 4. The CDR3 has 14 amino acids. Germline V CDR1 and CDR2: SGHRS, YFSETQ. CDR3 protein: CASSPGTGDYEQYF. CDR3 nucleotides: TGCGCCAGCAGCCCCGGGACAGGGGACTACGAGCAGTACTTC.

This clone was observed once. The chain carries TRBV5-4 and TRBJ2-2; 7 bases match TRBD1. The CDR3 extends over 19 amino acids. The V segment lost 0 bases and the J segment 2 bases; nucleotides outside the gene matches: 13. Germline-derived CDR1 and CDR2 are SGHNT and YYREEE (reference sequence). Here the CDR3 reads CASSLGSTGLGTNTGELFF. For the CDR3, the DNA is TGTGCCAGCAGCTTGGGTTCGACAGGGCTTGGAACAAACACCGGGGAGCTGTTTTTT. Supplemented by reference TRBV5-4 and TRBJ2-2, the full variable domain reads ETGVTQSPTHLIKTRGQQVTLRCSSQSGHNTVSWYQQALGQGPQFIFQYYREEENGRGNFPPRFSGLQFPNYSSELNVNALELDDSALYLCASSLGSTGLGTNTGELFFGEGSRLTVL.

CDR3 in amino acids: CASGLGTGGDQETQYF. The CDR3 DNA reads TGTGCTAGTGGTTTGGGCACAGGGGGAGACCAAGAGACCCAGTACTTC. The chain joins TRBV12-5 to TRBJ2-5; TRBD1 matches 8 bases. From germline, CDR1 is LGHNT and CDR2 FRNRAP. V gave up 1 base and J gave up 0 bases; unmatched junction bases: 4. The CDR3 loop spans 16 amino acids.